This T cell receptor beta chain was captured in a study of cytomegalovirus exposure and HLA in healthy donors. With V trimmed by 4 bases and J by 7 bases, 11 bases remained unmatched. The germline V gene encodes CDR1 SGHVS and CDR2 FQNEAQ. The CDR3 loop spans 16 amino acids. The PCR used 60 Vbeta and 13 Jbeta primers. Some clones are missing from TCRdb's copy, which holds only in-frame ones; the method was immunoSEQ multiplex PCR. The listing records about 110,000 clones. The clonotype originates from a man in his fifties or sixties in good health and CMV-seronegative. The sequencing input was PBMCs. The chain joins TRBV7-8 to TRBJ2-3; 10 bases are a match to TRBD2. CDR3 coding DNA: TGTGCCAGCAGCTCGGTAGCGGGGGGACGCACGTATACGCAGTATTTT. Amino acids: CASSSVAGGRTYTQYF.